This T cell receptor (beta chain) is drawn from a study of blood T cell repertoires in COVID-19. About the study: T cells, B-cell-depleted T cells, or PBMCs supplied cDNA or gDNA.

Assay used: immunoSEQ multiplex PCR; TCRdb lists only in-frame clones, some missing. In the table there are approximately 150,000 clones, roughly 80% of which are singletons. Trimming shortened V by 5 bases and J by 0 bases, and 21 bases separated the two germline ends. CDR3 length equals 18 residues. Germline values: CDR1 SGHRS, CDR2 YFSETQ. This clonotype was sampled from a man over 45 with acute or convalescent COVID-19. Sequencing was performed on peripheral blood. The V and J genes are TRBV5-1 and TRBJ2-1, with a possible D match to TRBD1 (5 bases). CDR3 in DNA: TGCGCCAGCAGGCCACAGGCTATTGGTATGAGCTCCTACAATGAGCAGTTCTTC. Translating gives CASRPQAIGMSSYNEQFF.